A single sample gave rise to the 24 T cell receptor beta chains below, sequenced in a study of T-cell memory formation after mild COVID-19. In TCRdb, the 5' RACE reads were re-called with MiXCR into one record per CDR3 protein. The repertoire holds about 560,000 distinct CDR3 sequences, with 17% as singletons. The specimen sequenced was PBMCs or a T cell subset sorted from them (not recorded which). Receptors were obtained from an adult woman who had mild COVID-19 (a few samples of this study predate the infection). Cell type and time point are not known.

There are a few counts of this clonotype. The rearrangement links TRBV5-4 to TRBJ2-5; 11 bases are shared with TRBD2. Unmatched junction bases numbered 10, after V lost 4 bases and J lost 5 bases. The CDR3 totals 16 residues. CDR1 SGHNT and CDR2 YYREEE come from the germline V gene (reference sequence). CDR3 region: CASSPPGLADVETQYF. CDR3 nucleotides: TGTGCCAGCAGCCCTCCGGGACTAGCGGATGTGGAGACCCAGTACTTC.

This rearrangement joins TRBV4-2 to TRBJ2-7, with D unclear. V lost 5 bases and J 5 bases, leaving 13 bases between the germline ends. Germline loops: CDR1 LGHNA, CDR2 YNFKEQ. The CDR3 runs to 13 residues. The CDR3 coding sequence is TGTGCCAGCAGCATGAGGTCGGCGGACGAGCAGTACTTC. Protein sequence: CASSMRSADEQYF.

This clonotype was counted between two and nine times. The chain recombines TRBV5-4 with TRBJ2-7, with 8 bases fitting TRBD1. This CDR3 contains 14 residues. Looked up from germline, CDR1 is SGHNT and CDR2 is YYREEE (reference sequence). Germline trimming cut 4 bases from V and 3 bases from J; bases unmatched to any gene: 6. CDR3 loop: CASSRTGFVYEQYF. DNA for the CDR3: TGTGCCAGCAGCCGGACAGGGTTTGTCTACGAGCAGTACTTC.

Many counts were recorded for this clonotype. Mismatch with germline at one junction end may stem from a read error. V usage is TRBV18 and J usage is TRBJ1-5, with D perhaps matching TRBD1 (5 bases). CDR3 size: 13 residues. Germline loops: CDR1 KGHSH, CDR2 LQKENI. This CDR3 reads CASSPGSNQPQHF. CDR3 sequence (DNA): TGCGCCAGCAGCCCAGGGAGCAATCAGCCCCAGCATTTT.

The chain carries TRBV7-2 and TRBJ2-1, with D perhaps matching TRBD2 (6 bases). Trimming took 2 bases from V and 3 from J, leaving 8 bases between them. The CDR3 is made up of 14 amino acids. CDR1 and CDR2 (germline): SGHTA, FQGNSA. As DNA, the CDR3 is TGTGCCAGCAGCTTATTGGACTACTACAATGAGCAGTTCTTC. As protein: CASSLLDYYNEQFF.

This clonotype was detected only a few times. V gene TRBV3-1 combines with J gene TRBJ1-2, with TRBD1 matching over 9 bases. Germline V gene sequence: CDR1 LGHDT, CDR2 YNNKEL (reference sequence). The CDR3 runs to 15 residues. V trimming: 6 bases; J trimming: 4 bases; junction bases outside the gene matches: 9. The CDR3 loop is CASSRPTGGRYGYTF. The CDR3 region has the DNA TGTGCCAGCAGTCGACCAACAGGGGGCCGCTATGGCTACACCTTC.

V usage is TRBV11-2 and J usage is TRBJ2-2, with TRBD2 matching over 10 bases. This CDR3 is built from 19 residues. Germline-derived CDR1 and CDR2 are SGHAT and FQNNGV. The V segment lost 8 bases and the J segment 0 bases; nucleotides outside the gene matches: 15. The CDR3 sequence is CASPPGRLAGVANTGELFF. CDR3 sequence (DNA): TGTGCCAGCCCACCTGGGAGGCTAGCGGGGGTCGCGAACACCGGGGAGCTGTTTTTT. Drawing the rest from reference TRBV11-2 and TRBJ2-2, the complete variable domain is EAGVAQSPRYKIIEKRQSVAFWCNPISGHATLYWYQQILGQGPKLLIQFQNNGVVDDSQLPKDRFSAERLKGVDSTLKIQPAKLEDSAVYLCASPPGRLAGVANTGELFFGEGSRLTVL.

This clonotype appeared a few times. This rearrangement joins TRBV15 to TRBJ1-1; D ambiguous. CDR1 is LNHNV and CDR2 is YYDKDF in the germline V gene (reference sequence). Trimming took 4 bases from V and 1 from J, leaving 10 bases between them. This CDR3 contains 14 residues. The CDR3 bases are TGTGCCACCAGCAAGAGGGAGGAGAACACTGAAGCTTTCTTT. It translates to CATSKREENTEAFF.

This rearrangement joins TRBV12-3 or TRBV12-4 to TRBJ1-1; D gene unclear. The germline V and J ends were trimmed by 7 bases and 1 base, with 10 bases remaining between them. This CDR3 spans 13 amino acids. The CDR3 DNA reads TGTGCCAGCAACTTACGCCGGAACACTGAAGCTTTCTTT. This gives the protein CASNLRRNTEAFF.

This clonotype was counted only a few times. J is TRBJ1-2 and V is TRBV7-2; D may be TRBD1 (6 bases). V lost 3 bases and J 7 bases, leaving 15 bases between the germline ends. This CDR3 is built from 14 residues. Per germline, CDR1 SGHTA and CDR2 FQGNSA. CDR3 sequence (DNA): TGTGCCAGCAGCTTTCATACAGGGAAGCGTGGCTACACCTTC. It codes for CASSFHTGKRGYTF.

The rearrangement uses TRBV6-5 and TRBJ2-3, with TRBD1 matching 8 bases. The ends lost 6 bases at V and 3 bases at J; junction bases unmatched: 8. The V gene's germline CDR1 is MNHEY and CDR2 SVGAGI. The CDR3 covers 15 residues. DNA of the CDR3: TGTGCCAGCAGCCCCGAGGACAGGGCGACAGATACGCAGTATTTT. Its translation is CASSPEDRATDTQYF.

The chain links TRBV15 to TRBJ2-1; TRBD2 matches 9 bases. The V gene's germline CDR1 is LNHNV and CDR2 YYDKDF (reference sequence). This CDR3 is 16 amino acids long. Germline trimming cut 0 bases from V and 5 bases from J; bases unmatched to any gene: 5. The CDR3 spells CATSRERLAENNEQFF. The CDR3 region has the DNA TGTGCCACCAGCAGAGAAAGACTAGCGGAAAACAATGAGCAGTTCTTC.

This clonotype was observed at least ten times. J is TRBJ1-6 and V is TRBV20-1; tentative D call: TRBD1 (6 bases). This CDR3 comprises 14 residues. Trimming left V 4 bases short and J 9 bases short, with 16 bases between. The germline gives CDR1 DFQATT, CDR2 SNEGSKA (reference sequence). CDR3 loop: CSATGVELRSPLHF. Written as DNA, the CDR3 is TGCAGTGCTACAGGGGTAGAGTTGCGTTCACCCCTCCACTTT.

This clonotype has a handful of counts. CDR3 in amino acids: CASSLRLGKDYEQYF. The CDR3 DNA reads as TGTGCCAGCAGCCTTCGACTAGGGAAAGACTACGAGCAGTACTTC. This chain links TRBV12-3 or TRBV12-4 with TRBJ2-7, with a weak D call TRBD2 (6 bases). This CDR3 has 15 residues. The ends were cut back, 6 bases at V and 3 bases at J, with 18 bases in the middle.

The V and J genes are TRBV5-1 and TRBJ1-1; 7 bases agree with TRBD1. The V gene's germline CDR1 is SGHRS and CDR2 YFSETQ. This CDR3 comprises 18 residues. V shed 1 base, J shed 4 bases, and the junction held 16 bases outside the gene matches. In DNA, the CDR3 is TGCGCCAGCAGCTTGAACAGGGGCGCAGAGGTAATAGGCACTGAAGCTTTCTTT. Protein sequence: CASSLNRGAEVIGTEAFF.

The chain carries TRBV3-1 and TRBJ2-3, with TRBD1 identical over 7 bases. The V gene end was trimmed by 4 bases and the J gene end by 1 base; junction bases not matched to a gene: 5. The germline V gene has CDR1 LGHDT and CDR2 YNNKEL (reference sequence). This CDR3 spans 15 amino acids. CDR3 in amino acids: CASSLGDSRTDTQYF. The CDR3 DNA reads TGTGCCAGCAGCCTCGGGGACAGCCGCACAGATACGCAGTATTTT.

The chain links TRBV4-2 to TRBJ1-5, with D perhaps TRBD1 (5 bases). Germline V gives CDR1 LGHNA, CDR2 YNFKEQ. V lost 0 bases to trimming and J lost 5 bases, with 14 bases between them. This CDR3 is built from 16 residues. CDR3 amino acids: CASSQEGQVPYQPQHF. In nucleotides, the CDR3 is TGTGCCAGCAGCCAAGAGGGGCAGGTTCCCTATCAGCCCCAGCATTTT.

The rearrangement joins TRBV27 to TRBJ1-1; maybe TRBD1 (5 bases). The CDR3 spans 13 residues. CDR1 MNHEY and CDR2 SMNVEV come from the germline V gene (reference sequence). Trimming took 6 bases from V and 10 from J, leaving 18 bases between them. The CDR3 nucleotides are TGTGCCAGCAGCCCAGCCGGGACGGGGGGAGCTTTCTTT. This gives the protein CASSPAGTGGAFF.

This clonotype was seen at least ten times. The chain combines TRBV12-3 or TRBV12-4 with TRBJ2-3, with 9 nucleotides matching TRBD2. The CDR3 contains 16 residues. V dropped 1 base and J dropped 1; count of bases not matched to a gene: 3. The CDR3 loop is CASSLEREVGTDTQYF. CDR3 sequence (DNA): TGTGCCAGCAGTTTAGAGCGGGAGGTAGGCACAGATACGCAGTATTTT.

V and J are TRBV4-2 and TRBJ1-5; no definite D call. V was trimmed by 0 bases and J by 5 bases, leaving 5 bases between them. The CDR3 totals 13 residues. CDR1 is LGHNA and CDR2 is YNFKEQ in the germline V gene. In nucleotides, the CDR3 is TGTGCCAGCAGCCAAGATGGGGATCAGCCCCAGCATTTT. This sequence encodes CASSQDGDQPQHF.

The chain joins TRBV10-3 to TRBJ2-5, with 7 bases aligning to TRBD2. The CDR3 is made up of 16 amino acids. Germline-derived CDR1 and CDR2 are ENHRY and SYGVKD. V shed 2 bases and J 3 bases; nucleotides not matched to a gene: 9. The CDR3 DNA reads as TGTGCCATCAGTGAGGTAACCGGGACTAAAGAAGAGACCCAGTACTTC. It yields the protein CAISEVTGTKEETQYF.

This clonotype has more than one count but fewer than ten. The CDR3 loop reads CASTSKGQGANQPQHF. In nucleotides, the CDR3 is TGTGCCAGCACCAGCAAGGGACAGGGTGCCAATCAGCCCCAGCATTTT. This chain links TRBV12-3 or TRBV12-4 with TRBJ1-5, with TRBD1 identical over 9 bases. With V trimmed by 7 bases and J by 3 bases, 10 bases remained unmatched. CDR3 size: 16 residues.

Here the CDR3 reads CASGRTSTLNTEAFF. The CDR3 bases are TGCGCCAGCGGTAGGACGTCTACCTTGAACACTGAAGCTTTCTTT. The chain employs TRBV5-1 and TRBJ1-1; no definite D call. Trimming removed 7 bases from V and 0 bases from J, with 16 bases in between. The CDR3 covers 15 residues. Germline assignment: CDR1 SGHRS and CDR2 YFSETQ.

This clonotype showed up many times. The chain couples TRBV5-1 to TRBJ2-1, with a possible D match to TRBD2 (5 bases). Trimming pared 1 base from V and 0 bases from J, leaving 8 bases between. CDR3 size: 15 residues. Germline CDR1 reads SGHRS; CDR2 reads YFSETQ. This CDR3 reads CASSLLRDSYNEQFF. The CDR3 nucleotides read TGCGCCAGCAGCTTGTTGAGGGACTCCTACAATGAGCAGTTCTTC.